The clone carrying this T cell receptor beta chain was picked up a small number of times. Its cognate antigen is unknown. PCR involved 60 Vbeta and 13 Jbeta primers. Data came from immunoSEQ multiplex PCR; TCRdb stores just in-frame clones and leaves some out. There are some 180,000 clones in the sample; about 9% occur only once, and over 1% lies in the top ten. The sample comes from a study of cytomegalovirus exposure and HLA in healthy donors. General study findings and limits: Per a later analysis, about 18,000 TCR beta sequences showed association with HLA alleles at 0.05 false discovery rate. Immune exposure was documented only through CMV serostatus. High specificity and sensitivity for cytomegalovirus status were reported for the classifier. Most likely, a cluster of highly shared sequence variants arose as a sequencing artifact.

Germline V gene lookup returns CDR1 SGHAT and CDR2 FQNNGV. Trimming took 3 bases from V and 4 from J; bases not matched to a gene: 19. The CDR3 covers 19 residues. The sequenced sample was PBMCs. The sequence was obtained from a woman aged 30 to 39 in good health and CMV-seropositive. This chain connects TRBV11-2 to TRBJ1-2; TRBD1 matches 8 bases. The CDR3 reads CASSFSGTGILRTPYGYTF. CDR3 in DNA: TGTGCCAGCAGCTTTTCCGGGACAGGTATTCTAAGGACTCCCTATGGCTACACCTTC.